This section outlines one T cell receptor (beta chain) sequence together with its context. The antigen is not known. Primers used in a second PCR of about 7 to 12 cycles were a sample-barcoded 5' primer and a J-beta primer mix. A 12-random-nucleotide template-switch adaptor tagged each cDNA molecule. TCRdb called the 5' RACE reads again in MiXCR, with one record for every CDR3 protein. The sample gives hundreds of thousands of distinct CDR3 sequences, 56% of which show up once; 25% to 30% is in the top ten. This specimen belongs to a study of blood T cells in healthy people across ages. General observations from the study: Long-lived donors carried more naive CD4+ cells and greater diversity than aged donors.

Germline assignment: CDR1 MNHEY and CDR2 SMNVEV (reference sequence). The CDR3 is made up of 16 amino acids. V lost 5 bases, J lost 2 bases, and 19 bases lay in between. The sample providers were healthy Caucasian people from Russia, aged about 6 to 100. The sequencing input was blood. The TCR sequence derives from a man aged 35 to 55 in good health. V is TRBV27 and J is TRBJ2-7; perhaps D is TRBD1 or TRBD2 (6 bases each). This chain's CDR3 is CASSSRTGRITYEQYF. Written as DNA, the CDR3 is TGTGCCAGCAGTAGCAGAACAGGGAGGATAACCTACGAGCAGTACTTC.